Sequencing of this T cell receptor beta chain was carried out in a study of spatial heterogeneity in lung cancer. With 1 base removed from V and 6 bases from J, the gap between germline ends came to 9 bases. The CDR3 runs 14 residues. The germline V gene encodes CDR1 SGHVS and CDR2 FQNEAQ. TCRdb fed the 5' RACE reads into MiXCR, producing one record per CDR3 protein. The sample yields about 17,000 distinct CDR3 sequences, 6.2% seen once. The time point denotes: sample taken at primary tumor resection. Researchers sequenced whole RNA taken from tumor, nontumor lung or frozen PBMC without sorting. Study-level points and caveats: How many expanded intratumoral alpha and beta TCRs were present tracked the tumor mutation count, which was a count of nonsynonymous mutations.

This clonotype was found many times. Its matching antigen is unknown. The material sequenced was lung tumor tissue, taken at surgery. The V gene is TRBV7-8, the J gene TRBJ2-2; TRBD2 might be the D (5 bases). The sequence was obtained from a male donor with early-stage non-small cell lung cancer. In DNA form, the CDR3 reads TGTGCCAGCAGCTTAGTGGGTAGCGCCGGGGAGCTGTTTTTT. It codes for CASSLVGSAGELFF.